The 19 T cell receptor beta chains below were found in one sample sequenced in a study of T cells in Graves' hyperthyroidism and ophthalmopathy. TCR beta CDR3 regions were amplified from RNA. First-round RT-PCR targeting the TCR CDR3 was performed with the HTBI primer set. TCRdb re-called the multiplex PCR reads with MiXCR, one entry per CDR3 protein. The profile shows about 320,000 distinct CDR3 sequences, roughly 15% of them singletons. Sequenced sample: blood. These TCRs come from a man in his thirties or forties with Graves' hyperthyroidism.

This clonotype occurred many times. V gene TRBV29-1 combines with J gene TRBJ2-1; a possible D gene is TRBD1 (5 bases). This CDR3 is 14 amino acids long. V was cut by 1 base and J by 3 bases, with 10 bases left in between. Germline V gene sequence: CDR1 SQVTM, CDR2 ANQGSEA. CDR3 nucleotide sequence: TGCAGCGTTGAAGTTAGACAGCACTACAATGAGCAGTTCTTC. Its translation is CSVEVRQHYNEQFF.

The genes are TRBV30 and TRBJ1-5; D is unresolved. The CDR3 totals 14 residues. V was trimmed by 0 bases and J by 4 bases, leaving 10 bases between them. From germline, CDR1 is GTSNPN and CDR2 SVGIG (reference sequence). The CDR3 protein is CAWSVDLGNQPQHF. The CDR3 DNA sequence: TGTGCCTGGAGTGTAGATCTTGGGAATCAGCCCCAGCATTTT.

The CDR3 DNA sequence: TGTGCCAGTAGTATAAGGCGGCAGCTTAATGAAAAACTGTTTTTT. Protein: CASSIRRQLNEKLFF. The chain combines TRBV19 with TRBJ1-4; no clear D. Deletions cut 2 bases from V and 4 bases from J, with 11 bases between. The CDR3 sequence is 15 residues long. Germline V gene data show CDR1 as LNHDA and CDR2 as SQIVND (reference sequence).

At least ten counts were recorded for this clonotype. This rearrangement joins TRBV24-1 to TRBJ2-1; possible D gene TRBD2, 6 bases. This CDR3 is built from 14 residues. The germline V gene encodes CDR1 KGHDR and CDR2 SFDVKD. The chain's CDR3 is CATEAASDNNEQFF. The CDR3 bases are TGTGCTACCGAGGCGGCTAGCGACAACAATGAGCAGTTCTTC.

This clonotype was seen many times. The chain links TRBV20-1 to TRBJ1-1; D unresolved. The CDR3 loop spans 12 amino acids. CDR1 is DFQATT, CDR2 SNEGSKA, per germline (reference sequence). Trimming took off 6 bases at V and 4 bases at J, with 12 bases between the two ends. CDR3 in amino acids: CSARLGITEAFF. The CDR3 coding sequence is TGCAGTGCCCGACTAGGGATCACTGAAGCTTTCTTT.

This clonotype appeared many times. The rearrangement uses TRBV7-9 and TRBJ2-1; D gene uncertain. CDR1 and CDR2 (germline): SEHNR, FQNEAQ (reference sequence). V shed 1 base and J shed 6 bases, with 4 bases lying between them. CDR3 size: 12 residues. For the CDR3, the DNA is TGTGCCAGCAGCTTAGTCGGCAATGAGCAGTTCTTC. Protein product: CASSLVGNEQFF.

The chain has TRBV6-1 and TRBJ2-5; maybe TRBD2 (6 bases). CDR1 is MNHNS and CDR2 is SASEGT in the germline V gene. The V end was cut by 5 bases, the J end by 5 bases, with 21 bases between. The CDR3 is made up of 16 amino acids. CDR3 residues: CASSPGLARERETQYF. In DNA form, the CDR3 reads TGTGCCAGCAGTCCTGGACTGGCCCGGGAGCGGGAGACCCAGTACTTC.

This clonotype was detected only a few times. The gene calls are TRBV15 and TRBJ2-5; D uncertain. CDR1 is LNHNV and CDR2 is YYDKDF in the germline V gene (reference sequence). The V and J ends lost 0 bases and 4 bases respectively, with 6 bases between them. The length of the CDR3 is 13 residues. CDR3 coding DNA: TGTGCCACCAGCAGAGATATCGGAGAGACCCAGTACTTC. This sequence encodes CATSRDIGETQYF.

This clonotype was found a few times. The chain employs TRBV14 and TRBJ2-1, with D tentatively TRBD2 (6 bases). Germline CDR1 reads SGHDN; CDR2 reads FVKESK. This CDR3 has 14 amino acids. V was trimmed by 4 bases and J by 4 bases, leaving 11 bases between them. CDR3 amino acids: CASSRSGLYNEQFF. The CDR3 coding sequence is TGTGCCAGCAGCCGAAGCGGGCTATACAATGAGCAGTTCTTC.

This clonotype was counted once. This sequence joins TRBV12-3 or TRBV12-4 and TRBJ2-5; D remains unclear. Trimming took 6 bases from V and 0 from J, leaving 5 bases between them. The CDR3 is made up of 12 amino acids. The CDR3 is CASSAYQETQYF. Here the CDR3 DNA reads TGTGCCAGCAGCGCATACCAAGAGACCCAGTACTTC.

This clonotype is a singleton in its sample. The chain joins TRBV7-9 to TRBJ2-3; 8 bases agree with TRBD2. There are 18 residues in the CDR3. Germline V CDR1 and CDR2: SEHNR, FQNEAQ (reference sequence). V gave up 4 bases and J gave up 2 bases; unmatched junction bases: 14. The CDR3 coding sequence is TGTGCCAGCAGCTCCACCCACGGGGCTAGCGGGTCCACAGATACGCAGTATTTT. Amino acid sequence: CASSSTHGASGSTDTQYF.

This clonotype has a count of ten or more. The genes are TRBV11-3 and TRBJ2-3, with D tentatively TRBD1 (5 bases). The CDR3 length is 14 residues. The V end was cut by 6 bases, the J end by 0 bases, with 10 bases between. Germline values: CDR1 SGHNT, CDR2 YENEEA. CDR3 in amino acids: CASRGYRSTDTQYF. The CDR3 region has the DNA TGTGCCAGCAGGGGTTACAGGAGCACAGATACGCAGTATTTT.

The chain combines TRBV14 with TRBJ2-7, with a weak D call TRBD1 (5 bases). There are 15 residues in the CDR3. The V end lost 4 bases, the J end lost 0 bases, and 13 bases lay between the germline ends. Per germline, CDR1 SGHDN and CDR2 FVKESK. The CDR3 DNA is TGTGCCAGCAGCCTCATCGACAGTCTCTCCTACGAGCAGTACTTC. This encodes CASSLIDSLSYEQYF. Variable domain in full (rest from reference TRBV14 and TRBJ2-7): EAGVTQFPSHSVIEKGQTVTLRCDPISGHDNLYWYRRVMGKEIKFLLHFVKESKQDESGMPNNRFLAERTGGTYSTLKVQPAELEDSGVYFCASSLIDSLSYEQYFGPGTRLTVT.

This clonotype was counted a few times. This chain links TRBV7-8 with TRBJ1-5, with D unresolved. From germline, CDR1 is SGHVS and CDR2 FQNEAQ. V lost 6 bases to trimming and J lost 0 bases, with 15 bases between them. The CDR3 contains 16 residues. The chain's CDR3 is CASSLRSSNSNQPQHF. CDR3 in DNA: TGTGCCAGCAGTCTTAGAAGTTCCAATAGCAATCAGCCCCAGCATTTT.

The chain recombines TRBV3-1 with TRBJ1-1; no clear D. This CDR3 spans 14 amino acids. Germline values: CDR1 LGHDT, CDR2 YNNKEL (reference sequence). V lost 0 bases, J lost 7 bases, and 12 bases lay in between. The CDR3 DNA sequence: TGTGCCAGCAGCCAAGATTCTACAGCCCATGAAGCTTTCTTT. Protein sequence: CASSQDSTAHEAFF.

The CDR3 coding sequence is TGTGCCAGCAGCAAAAATCAGGGGGGGAACACTGAAGCTTTCTTT. Protein product: CASSKNQGGNTEAFF. The chain links TRBV5-4 to TRBJ1-1; 7 bases line up with TRBD1. Germline trimming cut 4 bases from V and 1 base from J; bases unmatched to any gene: 7. There are 15 residues in the CDR3. Looked up from germline, CDR1 is SGHNT and CDR2 is YYREEE (reference sequence).

This clonotype was counted at least ten times. V is TRBV2 and J is TRBJ2-5; 12 bases line up with TRBD2. The length of the CDR3 is 14 residues. The V gene end was trimmed by 4 bases and the J gene end by 4 bases; junction bases not matched to a gene: 1. In germline, CDR1 is SNHLY, CDR2 FYNNEI. DNA of the CDR3: TGTGCCAGCAGTGTGACTAGCGGGGGAGAGACCCAGTACTTC. Translating gives CASSVTSGGETQYF.

With regard to this clonotype: A much larger clone lies one base from this, so it may be a read error. This chain joins TRBV28 and TRBJ2-2; D is uncertain. This CDR3 has 14 amino acids. Germline V gene sequence: CDR1 MDHEN, CDR2 SYDVKM. The V end lost 2 bases, the J end lost 4 bases, and 8 bases lay between the germline ends. CDR3 amino acids: CASSLTWFTGELFF. The CDR3 region has the DNA TGTGCCAGCAGTTTAACATGGTTCACCGGGGAGCTGTTTTTT.

This clonotype showed up just a few times. The chain carries TRBV18 and TRBJ2-1; the D gene could be TRBD1 or TRBD2 (7 bases each). Germline values: CDR1 KGHSH, CDR2 LQKENI. The V end lost 2 bases, the J end lost 8 bases, and 16 bases lay between the germline ends. This CDR3 is built from 15 residues. CDR3 nucleotide sequence: TGTGCCAGCTCACCAAAGGGCAGGGGGAGGGATGAGCAGTTCTTC. Its translation is CASSPKGRGRDEQFF.